This T cell receptor (beta chain) was profiled in a study of spatial heterogeneity in lung cancer. The V and J ends lost 7 bases and 4 bases respectively, with 14 bases between them. The CDR3 is made up of 13 amino acids. The germline CDR1 and CDR2 sequences are ENHRY and SYGVKD. This clonotype was counted between two and nine times. Its matching antigen is unknown. Whole-study findings and limits: Tracking of tumor mutation counts was seen in expanded intratumoral alpha and beta TCR counts.

Sample time point: sample taken at primary tumor resection. Whole RNA, which was extracted from tumor, nontumor lung tissue or frozen PBMC, was sequenced without any cell sorting. TCRdb recomputed calls from the 5' RACE reads with MiXCR, one row per CDR3 protein. This sample carries 10,000 or so distinct CDR3 sequences, approximately 7.9% of them seen once, and the ten largest clones take around 13%. The material sequenced was lung tumor tissue, taken at surgery. This clonotype was sampled from a female donor with early-stage non-small cell lung cancer. The chain couples TRBV10-3 to TRBJ2-7; a possible D gene is TRBD1 (8 bases). This CDR3 is CAIMTGEGYEQYF. The CDR3 DNA reads as TGTGCCATCATGACAGGGGAGGGGTACGAGCAGTACTTC.